A selection of T cell receptor beta chains follows, all from one sample in a study of T cell responses to AZD1222 COVID-19 vaccine. Libraries were prepared by immunoSEQ multiplex PCR; TCRdb keeps only in-frame clonotypes and omits some of them. The sample has approximately 150,000 clones; approximately 89% are singletons. Sequencing used peripheral blood, obtained 28 days after the second AZD1222 dose. Receptors originate from an adult who received the AZD1222 COVID-19 vaccine. CDR3s leave out the opening cysteine and the closing phenylalanine or tryptophan. The D gene is left open where the match is weak.

ASSPTGLSTDTQY	TRBJ2-3	TRBV7-6	TRBD1
SVEDRDAIGKLF	TRBJ1-4	TRBV29-1	TRBD1
ASSPSRGQTFNSPLH	TRBJ1-6	TRBV6-2/TRBV6-3	NA
ATRGGGAAGGNTIY	TRBJ1-3	TRBV7-2	NA
ASFLPGQGARGTRADTQY	TRBJ2-3	TRBV21-1	NA
ASSEGGLQETQY	TRBJ2-5	TRBV9	NA
ASSLMGGQETQY	TRBJ2-5	TRBV7-2	NA
AIRAGRGGTEAF	TRBJ1-1	TRBV10-3	TRBD1
ASSPSGRINEQF	TRBJ2-1	TRBV14	TRBD2
ASSEDRVYEAF	TRBJ1-1	TRBV2	NA
ASSGGDRGNYGYT	TRBJ1-2	TRBV19	TRBD1
ASRRAGMDTEAF	TRBJ1-1	TRBV7-2	NA
AISDLGKSTDTQY	TRBJ2-3	TRBV10-3	NA
ASSPQQYQVNTGELF	TRBJ2-2	TRBV18	NA
ASSPRGSGSIYEQY	TRBJ2-7	TRBV9	TRBD2
ASRDRGRQSSYEQY	TRBJ2-7	TRBV9	NA
SVGHVLSDEQY	TRBJ2-7	TRBV29-1	NA
ASSVDLDTPYGYT	TRBJ1-2	TRBV9	NA
ASSESVHTDTQY	TRBJ2-3	TRBV25-1	NA
ASSRAGEETQY	TRBJ2-5	TRBV18	NA
ASSPAGGANYGYT	TRBJ1-2	TRBV4-1	NA
ASSLASQGAGGYT	TRBJ1-2	TRBV7-2	TRBD1